This section outlines one TCR beta chain sequence together with its context. The antigen is not known. The sample's time point: cycle 4 day 1 (C4D1), after 5 to 7 weeks of nivolumab. In every patient, relapse followed autologous stem cell transplantation, while exposure to brentuximab vedotin differed. Patients showed best responses of complete response, partial response or progressive disease. The data belong to a study of PD-1 blockade in classical Hodgkin lymphoma. There are 15 residues in the CDR3. Trimming removed 5 bases from V and 5 bases from J, with 18 bases in between. Germline V gene data show CDR1 as MDHEN and CDR2 as SYDVKM. The method was immunoSEQ multiplex PCR; TCRdb's version includes in-frame clones alone and lacks a portion of them. The sample carries nearly 25,000 clones, approximately 70% recorded once. Study-level points and caveats: TCR diversity at baseline was reported to be reduced in newly diagnosed patients relative to healthy donors.

The source material was peripheral blood mononuclear cells (PBMCs), sampled before the fourth cycle of nivolumab. The origin of this receptor is a human donor with classical Hodgkin lymphoma. The chain employs TRBV28 and TRBJ1-2, with D unclear. DNA for the CDR3: TGTGCCAGCAGTAGTTGGTACGGAAATCAATATGGCTACACCTTC. This codes for CASSSWYGNQYGYTF.